The entry below gives a single T cell receptor (beta chain) sequence along with its context. What it recognizes is unknown. Amplification of TCR beta CDR3 regions used RNA as the template. First-round RT-PCR with HTBI primers amplified the TCR CDR3 region. A single record per CDR3 protein comes from TCRdb applying MiXCR to the multiplex PCR reads. Of approximately 380,000 distinct CDR3 sequences listed, about 18% are singletons. This sample was taken from a study of T cells in Graves' hyperthyroidism and ophthalmopathy. The CDR3 length is 16 residues. V was clipped by 6 bases and J by 6 bases; unmatched bases: 15. The V gene's germline CDR1 is SNHLY and CDR2 FYNNEI. Study-level points and caveats: Within blood appeared most thyroid clonotypes that had expanded above 0.001.

The TCR was taken from a man between 18 and 35 years old with Graves' ophthalmopathy. V gene TRBV2 combines with J gene TRBJ2-3; the match to TRBD1 covers 7 bases. Material for sequencing was blood. The CDR3 bases are TGTGCCAGCAGCGCCCACCGGGACAGCGCAGGCGATACGCAGTATTTT. Its protein product is CASSAHRDSAGDTQYF.